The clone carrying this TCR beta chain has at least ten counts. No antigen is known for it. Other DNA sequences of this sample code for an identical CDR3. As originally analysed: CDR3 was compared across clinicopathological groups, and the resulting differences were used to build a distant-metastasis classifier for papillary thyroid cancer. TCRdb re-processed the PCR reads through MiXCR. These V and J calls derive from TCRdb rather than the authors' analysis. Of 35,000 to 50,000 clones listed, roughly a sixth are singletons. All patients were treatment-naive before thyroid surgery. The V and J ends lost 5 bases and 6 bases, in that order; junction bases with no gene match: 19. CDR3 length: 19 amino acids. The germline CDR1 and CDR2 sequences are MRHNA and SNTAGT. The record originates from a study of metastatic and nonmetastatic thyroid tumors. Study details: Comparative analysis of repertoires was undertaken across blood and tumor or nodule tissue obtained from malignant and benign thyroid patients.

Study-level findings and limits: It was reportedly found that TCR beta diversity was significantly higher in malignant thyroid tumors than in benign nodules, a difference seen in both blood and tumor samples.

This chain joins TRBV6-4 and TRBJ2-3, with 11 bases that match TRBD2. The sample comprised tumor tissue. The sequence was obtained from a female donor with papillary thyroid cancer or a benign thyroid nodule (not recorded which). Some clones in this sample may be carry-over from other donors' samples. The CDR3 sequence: CASSHPSPGLADTGDTQYF. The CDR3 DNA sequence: TGTGCCAGCAGTCACCCCTCACCGGGACTAGCGGACACCGGGGATACGCAGTATTTT.